A selection of T cell receptor beta chains follows, all from one sample in a study of T cell repertoires in cytomegalovirus infection. TCRdb recomputed calls from the reads with MiXCR, one row per CDR3 protein. The sample includes 250,000 to 300,000 distinct CDR3 sequences, over 20% seen only once; the top ten take around 13%. The sequenced sample was PBMCs. The source is a human donor in good health (CMV status not recorded). Some clones in this sample may be carry-over from other donors' samples. CDR3s include the opening cysteine and the closing phenylalanine or tryptophan. D genes are given only for firm matches. Rows give clone size only sometimes, using once, few, many, or a class for an expanded clone.

v_gene	j_gene	abundance	d_gene	CDR3aa	CDR3nt
TRBV7-8	TRBJ2-1	many	TRBD2	CASKWTSGYNEQFF	TGTGCCAGCAAATGGACTAGCGGATACAATGAGCAGTTCTTC
TRBV24-1	TRBJ1-2	-	-	CATSGNTGHWDDGNYGYTF	TGTGCCACCAGTGGGAATACAGGGCATTGGGACGACGGTAACTATGGCTACACCTTC
TRBV28	TRBJ1-3	many	-	CASSLTRWGLPGNTIYF	TGTGCCAGCAGTTTAACCCGGTGGGGCCTACCTGGAAACACCATATATTTT
TRBV19	TRBJ2-1	many	TRBD2	CATLKAGGSRVNEQFF	TGTGCCACCTTAAAGGCGGGAGGGAGTCGTGTAAATGAGCAGTTCTTC
TRBV12-3/TRBV12-4	TRBJ2-5	few	-	CASRSLGETQYF	TGTGCCAGCAGGTCACTGGGAGAGACCCAGTACTTC
TRBV6-5	TRBJ1-4	many	-	CASSYRKTNEKLFF	TGTGCCAGCAGTTACCGAAAAACTAATGAAAAACTGTTTTTT
TRBV20-1	TRBJ2-1	-	TRBD2	CSARDLAGYNEQFF	TGCAGTGCTAGAGACCTAGCGGGGTACAATGAGCAGTTCTTC
TRBV2	TRBJ2-7	-	-	CASSVGLVEQYF	TGTGCCAGCAGTGTGGGACTGGTCGAGCAGTACTTC
TRBV6-1	TRBJ1-6	-	-	CASSDGGNNSPLHF	TGTGCCAGCAGTGATGGGGGAAATAATTCACCCCTCCACTTT
TRBV7-2	TRBJ2-1	-	TRBD2	CASSSGLAGVGLNEQFF	TGTGCCAGCAGCTCAGGACTAGCGGGAGTAGGCCTCAATGAGCAGTTCTTC
TRBV12-3/TRBV12-4	TRBJ2-5	-	-	CATTVFGQQETQYF	TGTGCCACCACAGTTTTCGGACAACAAGAGACCCAGTACTTC
TRBV2	TRBJ2-3	-	-	CASRRDLDTQYF	TGTGCCAGCAGGAGGGACTTAGATACGCAGTATTTT
TRBV6-6	TRBJ1-1	few	TRBD1	CASRLQGAGVGTEAFF	TGTGCCAGCAGATTACAGGGGGCGGGTGTAGGGACTGAAGCTTTCTTT
TRBV19	TRBJ2-1	-	TRBD2	CASSMRLARDEQFF	TGTGCCAGTAGTATGCGACTAGCTAGGGATGAGCAGTTCTTC
TRBV28	TRBJ2-3	-	TRBD1	CASSILIGQGATDTQYF	TGTGCCAGCAGTATATTAATAGGACAGGGGGCGACAGATACGCAGTATTTT
TRBV20-1	TRBJ1-1	-	-	CSARRGGTEAFF	TGCAGTGCTAGGAGAGGGGGAACTGAAGCTTTCTTT
TRBV14	TRBJ2-5	many	-	CASSQVLGIQETQYF	TGTGCCAGCAGCCAAGTACTAGGGATCCAAGAGACCCAGTACTTC
TRBV19	TRBJ2-1	-	TRBD2	CASSIDVASGRWGEQFF	TGTGCCAGTAGTATAGATGTAGCTAGCGGGAGATGGGGTGAGCAGTTCTTC
TRBV7-8	TRBJ2-2	many	TRBD2	CASSWLAVTGELFF	TGTGCCAGCAGCTGGCTAGCGGTCACCGGGGAGCTGTTTTTT
TRBV7-2	TRBJ2-3	-	-	CASSLDRKRDTQYF	TGTGCCAGCAGCTTAGACAGGAAGAGAGATACGCAGTATTTT
TRBV7-9	TRBJ1-1	many	-	CASRPREPLNTEAFF	TGTGCCAGCAGGCCACGAGAACCTCTAAACACTGAAGCTTTCTTT
TRBV7-9	TRBJ1-5	many	TRBD1	CASSLGGTDLNQPQHF	TGTGCCAGCAGCTTAGGAGGGACAGACCTCAATCAGCCCCAGCATTTT
TRBV12-3/TRBV12-4	TRBJ2-7	few	TRBD1	CASSLGQGARF	TGTGCCAGCAGTTTAGGACAGGGGGCAAGGTTC
TRBV7-2	TRBJ2-3	many	-	CASSSRQDTQYF	TGTGCCAGCAGCTCACGACAAGATACGCAGTATTTT
TRBV29-1	TRBJ2-1	-	TRBD1	CSAFGTGGADEQFF	TGCAGCGCGTTTGGGACAGGGGGCGCGGATGAGCAGTTCTTC
TRBV7-2	TRBJ2-7	many	-	CASSPINAEQYF	TGTGCCAGCAGCCCCATCAATGCCGAGCAGTACTTC
TRBV2	TRBJ1-5	once	TRBD1	CASSEPGGAGNRPQHF	TGTGCCAGCAGTGAACCAGGGGGGGCCGGCAATCGGCCCCAGCATTTT
TRBV7-9	TRBJ2-1	-	TRBD2	CASSSPGGDNEQFF	TGTGCCAGCAGCTCCCCGGGGGGGGACAATGAGCAGTTCTTC
TRBV20-1	TRBJ1-2	-	-	CSASATTNYGYTF	TGCAGTGCTAGTGCCACCACTAACTATGGCTACACCTTC
TRBV11-2	TRBJ2-3	-	TRBD2	CASSLGGSGSDTQYF	TGTGCCAGCAGCTTAGGCGGTAGCGGGAGTGATACGCAGTATTTT
TRBV27	TRBJ2-5	-	TRBD1	CASTRQGWETQYF	TGTGCCAGCACCCGACAGGGGTGGGAGACCCAGTACTTC
TRBV19	TRBJ1-2	few	TRBD1	CASSILLGQGFGYTF	TGTGCCAGTAGTATTCTTCTTGGACAGGGTTTCGGCTACACCTTC
TRBV7-2	TRBJ2-1	many	TRBD2	CASSSVTSANEQFF	TGTGCCAGCAGCTCCGTGACTAGCGCGAATGAGCAGTTCTTC
TRBV20-1	TRBJ2-1	few	-	CSARAAYNEQFF	TGCAGTGCTAGAGCGGCCTACAATGAGCAGTTCTTC
TRBV7-6	TRBJ2-1	many	TRBD2	CASSLVLAGGLNEQFF	TGTGCCAGCAGCTTAGTTCTAGCGGGGGGCCTCAATGAGCAGTTCTTC
TRBV28	TRBJ1-1	many	-	CASSFTSGEAEAFF	TGTGCCAGCAGTTTTACGTCAGGGGAAGCTGAAGCTTTCTTT
TRBV6-2/TRBV6-3	TRBJ2-6	-	TRBD1	CASIPDRTSGANVLTF	TGTGCCAGCATTCCGGACAGGACGTCTGGGGCCAACGTCCTGACTTTC
TRBV7-2	TRBJ2-1	many	TRBD2	CASSLGGLAGVREQFF	TGTGCCAGCAGCTTAGGCGGACTAGCGGGGGTCAGGGAGCAGTTCTTC
TRBV7-2	TRBJ2-3	many	-	CASSEARDTQYF	TGTGCCAGCAGCGAGGCGAGGGATACGCAGTATTTT